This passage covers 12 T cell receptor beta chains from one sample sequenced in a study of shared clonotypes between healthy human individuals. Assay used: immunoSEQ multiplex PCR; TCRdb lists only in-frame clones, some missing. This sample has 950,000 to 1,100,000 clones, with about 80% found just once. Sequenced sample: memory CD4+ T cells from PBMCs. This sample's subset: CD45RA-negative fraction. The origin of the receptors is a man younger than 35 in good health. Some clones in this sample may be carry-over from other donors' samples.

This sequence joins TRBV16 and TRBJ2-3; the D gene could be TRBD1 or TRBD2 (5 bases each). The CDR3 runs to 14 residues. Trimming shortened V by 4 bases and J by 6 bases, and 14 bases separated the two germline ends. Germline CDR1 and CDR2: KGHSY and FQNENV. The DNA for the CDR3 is TGTGCCAGCAGCCCTCTGAGGGGTTTGGATACGCAGTATTTT. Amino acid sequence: CASSPLRGLDTQYF.

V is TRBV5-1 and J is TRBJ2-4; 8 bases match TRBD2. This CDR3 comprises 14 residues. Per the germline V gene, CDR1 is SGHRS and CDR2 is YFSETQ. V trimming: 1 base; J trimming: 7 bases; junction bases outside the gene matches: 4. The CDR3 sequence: CASSLSGGGNIQYF. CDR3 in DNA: TGCGCCAGCAGCTTGAGCGGGGGCGGGAACATTCAGTACTTC.

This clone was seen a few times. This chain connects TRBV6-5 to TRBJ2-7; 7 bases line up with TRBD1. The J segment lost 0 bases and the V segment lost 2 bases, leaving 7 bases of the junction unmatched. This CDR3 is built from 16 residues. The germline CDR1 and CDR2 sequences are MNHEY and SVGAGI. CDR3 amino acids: CASSYGTPGGSYEQYF. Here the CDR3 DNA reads TGTGCCAGCAGTTACGGGACCCCAGGGGGCTCCTACGAGCAGTACTTC.

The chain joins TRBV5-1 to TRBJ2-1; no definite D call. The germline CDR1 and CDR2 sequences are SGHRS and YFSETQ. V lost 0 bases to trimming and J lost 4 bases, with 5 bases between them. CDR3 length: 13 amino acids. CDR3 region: CASSLARYNEQFF. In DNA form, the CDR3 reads TGCGCCAGCAGCTTGGCCAGATACAATGAGCAGTTCTTC. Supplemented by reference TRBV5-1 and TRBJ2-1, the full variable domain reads KAGVTQTPRYLIKTRGQQVTLSCSPISGHRSVSWYQQTPGQGLQFLFEYFSETQRNKGNFPGRFSGRQFSNSRSEMNVSTLELGDSALYLCASSLARYNEQFFGPGTRLTVL.

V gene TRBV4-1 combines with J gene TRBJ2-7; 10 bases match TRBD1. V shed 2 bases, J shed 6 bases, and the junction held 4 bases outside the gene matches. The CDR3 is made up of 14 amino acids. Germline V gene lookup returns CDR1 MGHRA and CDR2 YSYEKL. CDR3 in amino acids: CASSQQRTGGEQYF. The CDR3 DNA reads TGCGCCAGCAGCCAACAACGGACAGGGGGCGAGCAGTACTTC.

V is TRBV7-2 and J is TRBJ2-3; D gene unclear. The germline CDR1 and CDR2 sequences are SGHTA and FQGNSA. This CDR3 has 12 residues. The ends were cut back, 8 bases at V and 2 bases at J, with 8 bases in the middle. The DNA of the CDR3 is TGTGCCAGCGAGACTTACACAGATACGCAGTATTTT. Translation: CASETYTDTQYF.

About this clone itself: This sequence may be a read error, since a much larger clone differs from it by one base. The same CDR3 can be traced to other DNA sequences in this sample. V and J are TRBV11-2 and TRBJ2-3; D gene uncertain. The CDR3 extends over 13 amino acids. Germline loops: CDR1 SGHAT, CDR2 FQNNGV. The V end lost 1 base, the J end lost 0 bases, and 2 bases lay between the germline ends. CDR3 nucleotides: TGTGCCAGCAGCTTAGGGAGCACAGATACGCAGTATTTT. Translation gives CASSLGSTDTQYF. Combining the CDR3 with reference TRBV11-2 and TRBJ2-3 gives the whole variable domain EAGVAQSPRYKIIEKRQSVAFWCNPISGHATLYWYQQILGQGPKLLIQFQNNGVVDDSQLPKDRFSAERLKGVDSTLKIQPAKLEDSAVYLCASSLGSTDTQYFGPGTRLTVL.

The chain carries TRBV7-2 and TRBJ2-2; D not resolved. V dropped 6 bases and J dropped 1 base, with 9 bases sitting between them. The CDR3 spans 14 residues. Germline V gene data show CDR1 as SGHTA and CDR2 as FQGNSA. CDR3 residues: CASSQYRNTGELFF. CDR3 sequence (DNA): TGTGCCAGCAGTCAATACAGGAACACCGGGGAGCTGTTTTTT.

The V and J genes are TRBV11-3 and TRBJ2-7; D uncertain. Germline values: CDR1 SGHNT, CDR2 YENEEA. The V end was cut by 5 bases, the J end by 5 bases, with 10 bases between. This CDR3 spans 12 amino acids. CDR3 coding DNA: TGTGCCAGCAGCGTGGGTGGTGACGAGCAGTACTTC. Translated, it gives CASSVGGDEQYF.

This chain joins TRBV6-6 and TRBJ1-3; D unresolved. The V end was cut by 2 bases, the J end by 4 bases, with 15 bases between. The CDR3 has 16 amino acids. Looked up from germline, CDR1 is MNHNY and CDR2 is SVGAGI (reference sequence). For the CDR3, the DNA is TGTGCCAGCAGTTACCCCCTTGGAGGGCAAGGAAACACCATATATTTT. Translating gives CASSYPLGGQGNTIYF.

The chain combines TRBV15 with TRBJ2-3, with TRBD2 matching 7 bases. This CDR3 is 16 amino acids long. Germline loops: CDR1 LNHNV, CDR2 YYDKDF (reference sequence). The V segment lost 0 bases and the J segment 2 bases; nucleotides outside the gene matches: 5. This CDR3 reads CATSRDPAGSTDTQYF. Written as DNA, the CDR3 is TGTGCCACCAGCAGAGATCCAGCGGGATCCACAGATACGCAGTATTTT.

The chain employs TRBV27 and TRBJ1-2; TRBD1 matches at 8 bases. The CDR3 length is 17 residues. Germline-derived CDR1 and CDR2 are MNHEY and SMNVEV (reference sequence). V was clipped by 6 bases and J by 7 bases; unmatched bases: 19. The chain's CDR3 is CASSQSRGTGPTGGYTF. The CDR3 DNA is TGTGCCAGCAGCCAATCGAGAGGGACAGGACCTACGGGTGGCTACACCTTC.